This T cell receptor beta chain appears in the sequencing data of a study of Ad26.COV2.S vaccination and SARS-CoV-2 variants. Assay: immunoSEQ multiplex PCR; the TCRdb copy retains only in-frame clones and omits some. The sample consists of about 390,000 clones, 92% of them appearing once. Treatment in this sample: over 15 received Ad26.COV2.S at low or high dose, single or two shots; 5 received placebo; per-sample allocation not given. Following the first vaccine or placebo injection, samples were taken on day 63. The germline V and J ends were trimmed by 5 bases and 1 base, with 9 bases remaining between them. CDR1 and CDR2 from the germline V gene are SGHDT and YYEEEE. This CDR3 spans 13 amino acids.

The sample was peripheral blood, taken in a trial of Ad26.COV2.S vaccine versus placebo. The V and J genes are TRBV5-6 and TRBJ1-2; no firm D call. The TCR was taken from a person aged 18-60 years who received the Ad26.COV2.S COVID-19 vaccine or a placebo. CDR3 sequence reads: CASSTSDNYGYTF. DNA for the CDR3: TGTGCCAGCAGTACCAGTGATAACTATGGCTACACCTTC.